This TCR beta chain was sequenced in a study of blood T cells in healthy people across ages. Whole-study findings and limits: Significant beta diversity loss was already apparent by age roughly 38, declining roughly linearly. Across samples, TCR beta diversity tracked strongly with naive T cell percentage. In long-lived donors, naive CD4+ cell counts and diversity exceeded those of aged donors.

The V and J ends lost 5 bases and 1 base respectively, with 11 bases between them. The CDR3 covers 13 residues. Germline-derived CDR1 and CDR2 are DFQATT and SNEGSKA (reference sequence). Primers used in a second PCR of about 7 to 12 cycles were a sample-barcoded 5' primer and a J-beta primer mix. TCRdb ran MiXCR on the 5' RACE reads and lists one entry per CDR3 protein. The sample contains around 1,000,000 distinct CDR3 sequences, 35% to 45% of which appear only once. Of note for this clonotype: Its antigen remains unidentified.

This clonotype was sampled from a man aged 18 to 29 in good health. This chain joins TRBV20-1 and TRBJ1-1, with D maybe TRBD1 (5 bases). The sequenced sample was blood. CDR3 DNA: TGCAGTGCTGGCGGACAACCGAACACTGAAGCTTTCTTT. This codes for CSAGGQPNTEAFF.